Listed below are T cell receptor beta chains from one sample, sequenced in a study of regulatory T cells in long-lasting Graves disease. TCRdb reprocessed the multiplex PCR reads via MiXCR and lists one record per CDR3 protein. Of 700,000 or so distinct CDR3 sequences detected, 25% to 30% appear once; the ten largest clones hold 35% to 55%. Material: peripheral blood mononuclear cells (PBMCs), obtained when the disease was refractory, from a patient treated with antithyroid drugs. The receptors stem from a female donor with Graves disease. CDR3s include the opening cysteine and the closing phenylalanine or tryptophan. D genes are given only for firm matches. Size is omitted from some rows. Given values are once, few, many or a class for expanded clones.

D | J | V | size | DNA | CDR3
TRBD1 | TRBJ1-5 | TRBV7-2 | few | TGTGCCAGCAGCCAGGGACAGGTTGGAAATCAGCCCCAGCATTTT | CASSQGQVGNQPQHF
NA | TRBJ2-1 | TRBV27 | NA | TGTGCCAGCAGTTTATCCGCGCTTCTAGCGAGAGTCGGGGGCTCCTACAATGAGCAGTTCTTC | CASSLSALLARVGGSYNEQFF
NA | TRBJ1-1 | TRBV7-3 | few | TGTGCCAGCAGCTTACTCCCGGGGGAAAACACTGAAGCTTTCTTT | CASSLLPGENTEAFF
TRBD1 | TRBJ1-5 | TRBV5-5 | few | TGTGCCAGCAGCCTCTTAGGGGGGGACAGTAATCAGCCCCAGCATTTT | CASSLLGGDSNQPQHF
NA | TRBJ2-7 | TRBV7-9 | few | TGTGCCAGCAGCCGAGACGGGCCAGGAGCCTACGAGCAGTACTTC | CASSRDGPGAYEQYF
NA | TRBJ1-5 | TRBV10-1 | NA | TGCGCCAGCAGTGTTTCAGATCAGCCCCAGCATTTT | CASSVSDQPQHF
TRBD1 | TRBJ1-2 | TRBV5-1 | few | TGCGCCAGCAGCTTGCCCGGAGGGGGCGGCTATGGCTACACCTTC | CASSLPGGGGYGYTF
NA | TRBJ1-2 | TRBV20-1 | NA | TGCAGTGCTAGAGATAACACCCTTAACTATGGCTACACCTTC | CSARDNTLNYGYTF
TRBD1 | TRBJ2-7 | TRBV6-1 | NA | TGTGCCAGCAGTGGAAAGACAGGGGCGACCTACGAGCAGTACTTC | CASSGKTGATYEQYF
NA | TRBJ2-4 | TRBV29-1 | NA | TGCAGCCACTCTTTTTGTGGAAGAATTCAGTACTTC | CSHSFCGRIQYF
NA | TRBJ1-2 | TRBV7-9 | NA | TGTGCCAGCAGCTTAGTGGGACTCCCGGCGCACTATGGCTACACCTTC | CASSLVGLPAHYGYTF
NA | TRBJ2-2 | TRBV12-3/TRBV12-4 | NA | TGTGCCAGCAGTTTAATTCCGGGACAGAACACCGGGGAGCTGTTTTTT | CASSLIPGQNTGELFF
NA | TRBJ2-7 | TRBV5-1 | NA | TGCGCCAGCAGCTTTTTTTACGGGGTCTACGAGCAGTACTTC | CASSFFYGVYEQYF
TRBD2 | TRBJ2-4 | TRBV6-1 | many | TGTGCCAGCAGTGAAGCGCGGGGGAACATTCAGTACTTC | CASSEARGNIQYF
TRBD2 | TRBJ2-5 | TRBV3-1 | few | TGTGCCAGCAGCCACTCAGCGGGGCTCCAAGAGACCCAGTACTTC | CASSHSAGLQETQYF
NA | TRBJ1-2 | TRBV7-9 | few | TGTGCCAGCGAGCGGGGGGCTGGTGGCTACACCTTC | CASERGAGGYTF
NA | TRBJ2-4 | TRBV6-2/TRBV6-3 | few | TGTGCCAGCAGTTACTCGGGGGCAACGATAAACATTCAGTACTTC | CASSYSGATINIQYF
NA | TRBJ1-6 | TRBV6-2/TRBV6-3 | NA | TGTGCCAGCAGTGAAGGACCATATAATTCACCCCTCCACTTT | CASSEGPYNSPLHF
NA | TRBJ1-1 | TRBV19 | NA | TGTGCCAGTAGTATCCGGGGTTGGAGGGTGGTCGGCGTCACTGAAGCTTTCTTT | CASSIRGWRVVGVTEAFF
NA | TRBJ1-2 | TRBV6-1 | few | TGTGCCAGCAAATCAGGGTTTGACTATGGCTACACCTTC | CASKSGFDYGYTF
NA | TRBJ2-5 | TRBV5-4 | NA | TGTGCCAGCAGCTTAGAGCTCAGGGAGGAGACCCAGTACTTC | CASSLELREETQYF
NA | TRBJ1-6 | TRBV6-1 | few | TGTGCCAGCAGTGATGCTTGGGGATCACCCCTCCACTTT | CASSDAWGSPLHF
NA | TRBJ1-5 | TRBV28 | NA | TGTGCCAGCAGTTTGAGGGTGGGGGGTCGGCCCCAGCATTTT | CASSLRVGGRPQHF
NA | TRBJ1-1 | TRBV5-1 | NA | TGCGCCAGCAGCCTGGGAGGGAAACCGAACACTGAAGCTTTCTTT | CASSLGGKPNTEAFF
TRBD1 | TRBJ1-4 | TRBV25-1 | few | TGTGCCAGCGGATGGACAGGGGTTGGTGAAAAACTGTTTTTT | CASGWTGVGEKLFF
TRBD1 | TRBJ1-5 | TRBV6-9 | NA | TGTGCCAGCAGTTCCACGGACAGGGGAAATCAGCCCCAGCATTTT | CASSSTDRGNQPQHF
NA | TRBJ2-7 | TRBV7-2 | NA | TGTGCCAGCAGCTTAGACTGGCGAGAGGGACAAAACGAGCAGTACTTC | CASSLDWREGQNEQYF
NA | TRBJ1-1 | TRBV2 | many | TGTGCCAGCAGGCTGACAGGTCTCACTGAAGCTTTCTTT | CASRLTGLTEAFF
NA | TRBJ2-2 | TRBV29-1 | NA | TGCAGCGCTGACGGCCAGGGAGGCGGGGAGCTGTTTTTT | CSADGQGGGELFF
TRBD1 | TRBJ1-4 | TRBV7-9 | NA | TGTGCCAGCAGCTATCGGACAGGGACTAATGAAAAACTGTTTTTT | CASSYRTGTNEKLFF
TRBD2 | TRBJ2-7 | TRBV2 | few | TGTGCCAGGGGGGCAACTAGCGGGAGATCCTACGAGCAGTACTTC | CARGATSGRSYEQYF
NA | TRBJ1-4 | TRBV7-9 | many | TGTGCCAGCAGCTTAGAAGGGTTGGCTAATGAAAAACTGTTTTTT | CASSLEGLANEKLFF
TRBD1 | TRBJ1-4 | TRBV12-3/TRBV12-4 | NA | TGTGCCAGCAGTTTGGGACAGGGGAGGGTTAATGAAAAACTGTTTTTT | CASSLGQGRVNEKLFF
TRBD1 | TRBJ1-4 | TRBV28 | NA | TGTGCCATCGGCCGTCAGACAGGGAATTACGAAAAACTGTTTTTT | CAIGRQTGNYEKLFF
NA | TRBJ2-1 | TRBV9 | NA | TGTGCCAGCAGCGCGACACTTTACAATGAGCAGTTCTTC | CASSATLYNEQFF
TRBD1 | TRBJ1-3 | TRBV30 | once | TGTGCCTGGAGTGGCTGGGACAGCGGCACGGGAGGAAACACCATATATTTT | CAWSGWDSGTGGNTIYF
NA | TRBJ2-2 | TRBV27 | few | TGTGCCAGCAGTAGGTCGGGATGGGGGGAGCTGTTTTTT | CASSRSGWGELFF
NA | TRBJ2-2 | TRBV6-1 | NA | TGTGCCAGCAGGCCGGGACGGAACGGGGAGCTGTTTTTT | CASRPGRNGELFF
NA | TRBJ2-4 | TRBV12-5 | NA | TGTGCTAGTGGTTTGTCCGGAACGAACATTCAGTACTTC | CASGLSGTNIQYF
NA | TRBJ2-7 | TRBV18 | NA | TGTGCCAGCTCCCCCCAGGGAATTCCTTCCTACGAGCAGTACTTC | CASSPQGIPSYEQYF
TRBD1 | TRBJ1-4 | TRBV11-2 | NA | TGTGCCAGCAGCTTAAGGGGGACAGGGCGTAAGAATGAAAAACTGTTTTTT | CASSLRGTGRKNEKLFF
NA | TRBJ2-5 | TRBV7-3 | few | TGTGCCAGCAGCTTAATGGGGGGGCGGTTAGAGACCCAGTACTTC | CASSLMGGRLETQYF
NA | TRBJ1-4 | TRBV20-1 | NA | TGCAGTGCTAGAGATTCGACGGGGGCTAATGAAAAACTGTTTTTT | CSARDSTGANEKLFF
TRBD2 | TRBJ2-7 | TRBV20-1 | few | TGCAGTGCTAGGCTTAGCGGGGTTTCCTACGAGCAGTACTTC | CSARLSGVSYEQYF
NA | TRBJ1-1 | TRBV18 | NA | TGTGCCAGCTCACCACGGGCGCAGGGTTGGACTGAAGCTTTCTTT | CASSPRAQGWTEAFF
TRBD1 | TRBJ1-2 | TRBV15 | NA | TGTGCCACCAGCACCCGGACAGGCGGCTACACCTTC | CATSTRTGGYTF
TRBD2 | TRBJ2-3 | TRBV27 | NA | TGTGCCAGCAGTTTAGACCGTACTAGCGGGAGGTGGGCAGATACGCAGTATTTT | CASSLDRTSGRWADTQYF
NA | TRBJ1-5 | TRBV6-1 | few | TGTGCCAGCAGAACCGAGAGGGGAAATCAGCCCCAGCATTTT | CASRTERGNQPQHF
NA | TRBJ2-5 | TRBV6-5 | few | TGTGCCAGCAGTTACTCGAGGGGACGGGGGACCCAGTACTTC | CASSYSRGRGTQYF
NA | TRBJ1-4 | TRBV3-1 | NA | TGTGCCAGCAGCCAAGACGTTTGGGGTAGTCTTAATGAAAAACTGTTTTTT | CASSQDVWGSLNEKLFF
TRBD2 | TRBJ2-7 | TRBV6-1 | few | TGTGCCAGCAGTCCAAGCGGGAGGGGGACGTACGAGCAGTACTTC | CASSPSGRGTYEQYF
NA | TRBJ1-6 | TRBV10-2 | NA | TGCGCCAGCAGTGGGTCGGGGACTGCGGGGAATTCACCCCTCCACTTT | CASSGSGTAGNSPLHF